The T cell receptor beta chain described here comes from a study of read filtering for tumor transcriptome and immune sequencing. At the time of active disease, bone marrow was collected from every patient. The ends lost 7 bases at V and 4 bases at J; junction bases unmatched: 11. The germline V gene encodes CDR1 MNHEY and CDR2 SMNVEV (reference sequence). The CDR3 is 18 amino acids. This library used roughly 400 ng RNA and molecular barcoded adaptors spanning alpha/delta and beta/gamma chains. Via MiXCR, TCRdb re-called the reads, giving one row per CDR3 protein. The repertoire has 120,000 or so distinct CDR3 sequences, over 10% of them found once; the top ten carry about 10%. Whole-study findings and limits: Correlation between methods rose after single-read clonotypes were removed.

This clonotype occurred many times. The antigen is unknown. Sequencing used a population of CD138-negative cells sorted from bone marrow. The chain links TRBV27 to TRBJ2-2, with 14 bases matching TRBD2. The TCR sequence derives from a donor over 35 with multiple myeloma. The DNA of the CDR3 is TGTGCCAGCAAATCGTCGACTAGCGGGGGGGCTGGCACCGGGGAGCTGTTTTTT. It is translated as CASKSSTSGGAGTGELFF.